One T cell receptor (beta chain) is described in this entry. This sample is part of a study of identical twins. The CDR3 length is 16 residues. TCRdb re-called the 5' RACE reads with MiXCR, one entry per CDR3 protein. Of roughly 1,500,000 distinct CDR3 sequences detected, about 32% appear once; the ten largest clones hold more than 0.25%. The specimen was cord blood. The chain employs TRBV21-1 and TRBJ2-5; no DNA check was done on the table's D call, TRBD1. TRBV21-1 is flagged as a pseudogene. This TCR was sampled from a newborn girl in good health. CDR3 sequence: CASSAHPDRGRETQYF. DNA of the CDR3: TGTGCCAGCAGCGCACACCCGGACAGGGGGCGAGAGACCCAGTACTTC.